The 30 T cell receptor beta chains presented below share a single source sample, sequenced in a study of OX40 agonist ivuxolimab in advanced cancers. Data came from immunoSEQ multiplex PCR; TCRdb stores just in-frame clones and leaves some out. Here the sample spans more than 55,000 clones, 70% to 90% being singletons. Sample: CD4+ or CD8+ T cells sorted from blood, taken in a trial of the OX40 agonist ivuxolimab. These receptors were obtained from an adult with an advanced solid tumor such as melanoma, head and neck, liver or kidney cancer.

In this sample, this clone turned up once. The chain couples TRBV7-9 to TRBJ1-4; D possibly corresponds to TRBD1 (5 bases). The germline V and J ends were trimmed by 3 bases and 13 bases, with 12 bases remaining between them. CDR3 length equals 12 residues. The germline V gene has CDR1 SEHNR and CDR2 FQNEAQ (reference sequence). The CDR3 region has the DNA TGTGCCAGCAGCTTTGTAGGGCAGGGACTGTTTTTT. It yields the protein CASSFVGQGLFF.

The chain combines TRBV18 with TRBJ2-1; perhaps D is TRBD1 or TRBD2 (5 bases each). V lost 1 base, J lost 6 bases, and 10 bases lay in between. The CDR3 contains 14 residues. From germline, CDR1 is KGHSH and CDR2 LQKENI. In DNA form, the CDR3 reads TGTGCCAGCTCACCACGGAAGGGGACCAATGAGCAGTTCTTC. Its protein product is CASSPRKGTNEQFF.

The rearrangement uses TRBV20-1 and TRBJ2-5; D gene uncertain. Germline CDR1 is DFQATT and CDR2 is SNEGSKA (reference sequence). The CDR3 is made up of 11 amino acids. The ends were cut back, 8 bases at V and 5 bases at J, with 12 bases in the middle. CDR3 DNA: TGCAGTTCGCTGATCGGGGAGACCCAGTACTTC. Translation: CSSLIGETQYF.

This clone was picked up one time. This chain connects TRBV9 to TRBJ1-1, with no clear D. Germline V gene sequence: CDR1 SGDLS, CDR2 YYNGEE. The CDR3 contains 12 residues. Trimming shortened V by 7 bases and J by 2 bases, and 9 bases separated the two germline ends. The CDR3 loop reads CASGRANTEAFF. The CDR3 bases are TGTGCCAGCGGGCGGGCCAACACTGAAGCTTTCTTT.

The genes are TRBV12-5 and TRBJ2-3, with D perhaps assigned TRBD1 or TRBD2 (6 bases each). Germline values: CDR1 LGHNT, CDR2 FRNRAP. The CDR3 extends over 17 amino acids. With 0 bases removed from V and 9 bases from J, the gap between germline ends came to 22 bases. The CDR3 DNA sequence: TGTGCTAGTGGTTTGGTACCGGGGGCGGTTGCGGTGGGAACGCAGTATTTT. It translates to CASGLVPGAVAVGTQYF.

For the CDR3, the DNA is TGTGCCAGCAGCTTCGGGCGGGGTTGGGCATGGGAAAACATTCAGTACTTC. Its protein is CASSFGRGWAWENIQYF. V usage is TRBV7-9 and J usage is TRBJ2-4; perhaps TRBD2 as D (6 bases). The CDR3 consists of 17 residues. The germline V gene encodes CDR1 SEHNR and CDR2 FQNEAQ (reference sequence). V lost 3 bases, J lost 5 bases, and 20 bases lay in between.

The chain combines TRBV28 with TRBJ1-6; possible D gene TRBD1, 5 bases. The CDR3 consists of 18 residues. Between the trimmed V and J ends, which lost 3 bases and 0 bases, there was a span of 15 bases. The germline V gene has CDR1 MDHEN and CDR2 SYDVKM. In nucleotides, the CDR3 is TGTGCCAGCAGTTTTGGCGGGGCCTACCTCTCCTATAATTCACCCCTCCACTTT. Its translation is CASSFGGAYLSYNSPLHF.

This clone has a single count. At one end, the junction sequence differs from germline, possibly due to a read error. V is TRBV7-7 and J is TRBJ2-1; 11 nucleotides line up with TRBD1. This CDR3 is built from 14 residues. Germline CDR1 SSHAT, CDR2 FNYEAQ (reference sequence). The DNA of the CDR3 is TGTGCTAGCAGCTCGGGACAGGGGGGGAATGAGCAGTTCTTC. It codes for CASSSGQGGNEQFF.

The chain has TRBV7-2 and TRBJ2-7, with a tentative D call TRBD2 (6 bases). The CDR3 covers 15 residues. Between the trimmed V and J ends, which lost 1 base and 4 bases, there was a span of 14 bases. In germline, CDR1 is SGHTA, CDR2 FQGNSA. The CDR3 bases are TGTGCCAGCAGCTTAGGCATTGGCGGGAAGTACGAGCAGTACTTC. Translating it yields CASSLGIGGKYEQYF.

The J gene is TRBJ2-3, the V gene TRBV5-4, with TRBD2 as a possible D gene (6 bases). Germline-derived CDR1 and CDR2 are SGHNT and YYREEE (reference sequence). The CDR3 length is 16 residues. Trimming pared 0 bases from V and 4 bases from J, leaving 15 bases between. CDR3 coding DNA: TGTGCCAGCAGCTTGGCCTTTAATACGGGGGCAGATACGCAGTATTTT. Protein: CASSLAFNTGADTQYF.

This clone was observed a handful of times. This chain uses TRBV4-2 with TRBJ1-2; D remains unclear. This CDR3 comprises 15 residues. Germline CDR1 and CDR2: LGHNA and YNFKEQ. V was pared by 1 base and J by 8 bases, with 17 bases between. The CDR3 bases are TGTGCCAGCAGCCAAGGATTCCGGGCAGGCGGAGGCTACACCTTC. Translation gives CASSQGFRAGGGYTF.

The chain employs TRBV6-5 and TRBJ1-3; 7 bases align to TRBD1. The germline V gene encodes CDR1 MNHEY and CDR2 SVGAGI. The V gene end was trimmed by 8 bases and the J gene end by 3 bases; junction bases not matched to a gene: 7. The length of the CDR3 is 14 residues. CDR3 in DNA: TGTGCCAGCTTTTCAGGGGGGAGTGGAAACACCATATATTTT. This codes for CASFSGGSGNTIYF.

J is TRBJ2-7 and V is TRBV6-5; 9 bases align to TRBD2. This CDR3 contains 15 residues. Germline loops: CDR1 MNHEY, CDR2 SVGAGI. J lost 3 bases, V lost 6 bases, and 9 bases had no gene match. The CDR3 DNA sequence: TGTGCCAGCAGCTCACTTAGCGGGGGCCTCTACGAGCAGTACTTC. Amino acid sequence: CASSSLSGGLYEQYF.

The gene calls are TRBV6-5 and TRBJ1-6, with 7 bases aligning to TRBD1. The CDR3 loop spans 14 amino acids. The J segment lost 7 bases and the V segment lost 5 bases, leaving 5 bases of the junction unmatched. Germline-derived CDR1 and CDR2 are MNHEY and SVGAGI. The CDR3, as DNA: TGTGCCAGCAGTCGGGACAGAGTAAATTCACCCCTCCACTTT. Its protein product is CASSRDRVNSPLHF.

A single count supports this clone. CDR3 coding DNA: TGCGCCAGCAGCTGGGACGAAACAGGGGCCCACGGAGCTTTCTTT. This encodes CASSWDETGAHGAFF. The gene calls are TRBV5-1 and TRBJ1-1; 7 nucleotides align to TRBD1. Germline CDR1 and CDR2: SGHRS and YFSETQ. V lost 3 bases and J lost 10; bases outside the gene matches: 15. The CDR3 is 15 amino acids.

DNA of the CDR3: TGTGCCAGCAGCTCTACGACAGGCGAATTAGCCAAAAACATTCAGTACTTC. This gives the protein CASSSTTGELAKNIQYF. The V call is TRBV7-9, the J call TRBJ2-4; the D gene is possibly TRBD1 (6 bases). V gave up 4 bases and J gave up 0 bases, with 16 bases separating them. This CDR3 is built from 17 residues. Germline V lookup: CDR1 SEHNR, CDR2 FQNEAQ (reference sequence).

V gene TRBV19 combines with J gene TRBJ1-3; a possible D gene is TRBD1 (6 bases). Germline V gene sequence: CDR1 LNHDA, CDR2 SQIVND (reference sequence). The CDR3 has 14 residues. V shed 8 bases and J shed 0 bases, with 11 bases lying between them. The CDR3 sequence: CASGNRASGNTIYF. In DNA form, the CDR3 reads TGTGCCAGTGGGAACAGGGCCTCTGGAAACACCATATATTTT.

The genes are TRBV7-8 and TRBJ1-2, with D perhaps TRBD1 (5 bases). This CDR3 is built from 13 residues. CDR1 and CDR2 (germline): SGHVS, FQNEAQ. Trimming cost V 7 bases and J 8 bases, with 17 bases left between them. CDR3 sequence (DNA): TGTGCCAGCACCATAAGAACTGGGGACGGCTACACCTTC. Amino acid sequence: CASTIRTGDGYTF.

The gene calls are TRBV9 and TRBJ2-5; 7 nucleotides align to TRBD2. The CDR3 has 15 residues. With V trimmed by 0 bases and J by 2 bases, 4 bases remained unmatched. Germline loops: CDR1 SGDLS, CDR2 YYNGEE. In DNA, the CDR3 is TGTGCCAGCAGCGTAGTGGGAGGGCCTCAAGAGACCCAGTACTTC. It codes for CASSVVGGPQETQYF.

The V call is TRBV5-1, the J call TRBJ2-5, with TRBD2 matching over 7 bases. This CDR3 is built from 14 residues. CDR1 and CDR2 (germline): SGHRS, YFSETQ. The V gene end was trimmed by 4 bases and the J gene end by 1 base; junction bases not matched to a gene: 4. The CDR3 is CASSSPGGQETQYF. CDR3 nucleotides: TGCGCCAGCAGCAGTCCGGGGGGCCAAGAGACCCAGTACTTC. Combining the CDR3 with reference TRBV5-1 and TRBJ2-5 gives the whole variable domain KAGVTQTPRYLIKTRGQQVTLSCSPISGHRSVSWYQQTPGQGLQFLFEYFSETQRNKGNFPGRFSGRQFSNSRSEMNVSTLELGDSALYLCASSSPGGQETQYFGPGTRLLVL.

The V call is TRBV27, the J call TRBJ1-1, with 8 bases that match TRBD1. The CDR3 contains 15 residues. CDR1 and CDR2 (germline): MNHEY, SMNVEV (reference sequence). V gave up 5 bases and J gave up 6 bases; unmatched junction bases: 11. The CDR3 protein is CASSPTGGNRAEAFF. DNA of the CDR3: TGTGCCAGCAGTCCAACAGGGGGTAATAGGGCTGAAGCTTTCTTT.

The gene calls are TRBV19 and TRBJ1-4; 7 positions match TRBD1. V lost 4 bases and J lost 8; bases outside the gene matches: 10. Germline V lookup: CDR1 LNHDA, CDR2 SQIVND (reference sequence). CDR3 size: 15 residues. CDR3 in amino acids: CASSKGTAGLEKLFF. The CDR3 DNA is TGTGCCAGTAGTAAAGGGACAGCCGGCTTGGAAAAACTGTTTTTT.

This clone has a handful of counts. The rearrangement links TRBV12-5 to TRBJ2-1, with 9 bases fitting TRBD2. V was pared by 0 bases and J by 5 bases, with 17 bases of the junction left unmatched. CDR3 length equals 20 residues. Germline CDR1 LGHNT, CDR2 FRNRAP. CDR3 region: CASGLVSVSSGKVWNNEQFF. The CDR3 nucleotides are TGTGCTAGTGGTTTGGTTTCGGTTTCTAGCGGGAAGGTCTGGAACAATGAGCAGTTCTTC.

V and J are TRBV27 and TRBJ1-1, with TRBD1 matching 7 bases. CDR1 is MNHEY, CDR2 SMNVEV, per germline (reference sequence). V lost 8 bases and J lost 6; bases outside the gene matches: 15. The CDR3 is 15 residues long. For the CDR3, the DNA is TGTGCCAGCCACCCATACCGACAGGGACAAGCTGAAGCTTTCTTT. Its translation: CASHPYRQGQAEAFF.

V is TRBV6-5 and J is TRBJ1-6; 10 positions match TRBD1. Germline values: CDR1 MNHEY, CDR2 SVGAGI. The length of the CDR3 is 14 residues. Trimming cost V 7 bases and J 9 bases; bases outside gene matches: 6. DNA of the CDR3: TGTGCCAGCACTCAGACAGGGGGCGCTTCACCCCTCCACTTT. Translating gives CASTQTGGASPLHF.

The gene calls are TRBV5-5 and TRBJ2-6, with TRBD1 identical over 7 bases. The J segment lost 0 bases and the V segment lost 1 base, leaving 10 bases of the junction unmatched. Looked up from germline, CDR1 is SGHKS and CDR2 is YYEKEE (reference sequence). This CDR3 contains 19 residues. CDR3: CASSLFQQGTNSGANVLTF. In nucleotides, the CDR3 is TGTGCCAGCAGCTTGTTTCAACAGGGGACCAACTCTGGGGCCAACGTCCTGACTTTC. Based on the CDR3 plus reference TRBV5-5 and TRBJ2-6, the full variable domain is DAGVTQSPTHLIKTRGQQVTLRCSPISGHKSVSWYQQVLGQGPQFIFQYYEKEERGRGNFPDRFSARQFPNYSSELNVNALLLGDSALYLCASSLFQQGTNSGANVLTFGAGSRLTVL.

V and J are TRBV7-2 and TRBJ2-3; 13 bases fit TRBD2. CDR3 length equals 16 residues. Germline loops: CDR1 SGHTA, CDR2 FQGNSA. Losses at the gene ends were 5 bases for V and 8 bases for J; bases not matched to a gene: 10. CDR3 loop: CASSLTSGGAGGTQYF. In DNA, the CDR3 is TGTGCCAGCAGCCTAACTAGCGGGGGGGCCGGGGGTACGCAGTATTTT.

The chain recombines TRBV5-4 with TRBJ2-7, with a tentative D call TRBD1 (5 bases). This CDR3 is built from 13 residues. The germline V gene has CDR1 SGHNT and CDR2 YYREEE (reference sequence). The V end lost 4 bases, the J end lost 3 bases, and 11 bases lay between the germline ends. The CDR3 DNA sequence: TGTGCCAGCAGCATTGACAGCATCTACGAGCAGTACTTC. This gives the protein CASSIDSIYEQYF.

The chain is built from TRBV6-6 and TRBJ1-1; D is ambiguous. Germline V CDR1 and CDR2: MNHNY, SVGAGI (reference sequence). The ends were cut back, 5 bases at V and 4 bases at J, with 17 bases in the middle. The CDR3 is 15 residues long. DNA for the CDR3: TGTGCCAGCAGTCTCTCGAGTCGGGGTTTCACTGAAGCTTTCTTT. The encoded protein is CASSLSSRGFTEAFF.

This clone was seen a handful of times. This chain links TRBV6-6 with TRBJ2-4; D gene unclear. This CDR3 region has 15 residues. In germline, CDR1 is MNHNY, CDR2 SVGAGI (reference sequence). Trimming stripped 0 bases from V and 3 bases from J, with 9 bases between. CDR3 sequence reads: CASSYSSGYKNIQYF. The CDR3 bases are TGTGCCAGCAGTTACTCGTCGGGCTACAAAAACATTCAGTACTTC.